This TCR beta chain was recorded in a study of blood T cell repertoires in COVID-19. Only in-frame clones appear in the TCRdb table, and some are missing; sequencing was by immunoSEQ multiplex PCR. The repertoire holds about 26,000 clones, with around 82% as singletons. V lost 4 bases and J lost 4; bases outside the gene matches: 14. The V gene's germline CDR1 is LGHNA and CDR2 YSLEER. The CDR3 has 17 amino acids. The sequenced sample was peripheral blood. This chain joins TRBV4-3 and TRBJ1-1, with 8 positions matching TRBD1. This receptor was taken from a human donor in a cohort sampled during active COVID-19. The CDR3 sequence is CASSPQGQGALSTEAFF. As DNA, the CDR3 is TGCGCCAGCAGCCCTCAGGGGCAGGGGGCGTTGAGCACTGAAGCTTTCTTT.